Shown below are 29 T cell receptor beta chains from a single sample sequenced in a study of blood T cell repertoires in COVID-19. Profiled with immunoSEQ multiplex PCR; TCRdb holds only in-frame clones, not every one. The sample holds around 310,000 clones, roughly 89% seen once. Sequenced: peripheral blood. Receptors were obtained from a woman in her thirties or forties with COVID-19, enrolled during active disease.

The gene calls are TRBV5-5 and TRBJ1-5, with TRBD1 matching over 9 bases. The length of the CDR3 is 16 residues. V lost 0 bases to trimming and J lost 1 base; unmatched junction nucleotides: 2. Germline V gives CDR1 SGHKS, CDR2 YYEKEE (reference sequence). DNA for the CDR3: TGTGCCAGCAGCTTGGCCGGGACAGGGAGCAATCAGCCCCAGCATTTT. Protein: CASSLAGTGSNQPQHF.

This chain uses TRBV5-8 with TRBJ1-2; 8 bases map to TRBD1. V lost 4 bases and J lost 5; bases outside the gene matches: 7. The CDR3 is made up of 14 amino acids. Germline-derived CDR1 and CDR2 are SGHTS and YDEGEE. Here the CDR3 DNA reads TGTGCCAGCAGCCCGGGGACAGGCCTATATGGCTACACCTTC. Protein: CASSPGTGLYGYTF.

The V call is TRBV7-9, the J call TRBJ1-5; no definite D call. Germline-derived CDR1 and CDR2 are SEHNR and FQNEAQ (reference sequence). The CDR3 contains 18 residues. Between the trimmed V and J ends, which lost 1 base and 0 bases, there was a span of 16 bases. The CDR3 bases are TGTGCCAGCAGCTTAGTTCGCGGCAGCTCCTATAGCAATCAGCCCCAGCATTTT. It codes for CASSLVRGSSYSNQPQHF.

The chain has TRBV5-6 and TRBJ1-1; D uncertain. CDR3 length: 16 amino acids. Trimming took 4 bases from V and 1 from J, leaving 17 bases between them. Germline V CDR1 and CDR2: SGHDT, YYEEEE. The CDR3 DNA follows: TGTGCCAGCAGCCCCCTGAACGCGAGGTGGAACACTGAAGCTTTCTTT. Its translation is CASSPLNARWNTEAFF.

The chain employs TRBV29-1 and TRBJ1-2; D perhaps matches TRBD1 (5 bases). The CDR3 contains 13 residues. Germline CDR1 SQVTM, CDR2 ANQGSEA. The ends were cut back, 4 bases at V and 0 bases at J, with 9 bases in the middle. CDR3 sequence reads: CSVGQISNYGYTF. DNA of the CDR3: TGCAGCGTTGGACAGATTTCTAACTATGGCTACACCTTC.

This clone was observed many times. The chain carries TRBV3-1 (or the pseudogene TRBV3-2) and TRBJ2-7, with 9 bases that match TRBD2. Germline trimming cut 5 bases from V and 5 bases from J; bases unmatched to any gene: 13. The CDR3 runs to 16 residues. In germline, CDR1 is LGHDT, CDR2 YNNKEL (reference sequence). The CDR3 DNA follows: TGTGCCAGCAGCACGGGACTAGCTCATCTCCCCGACGAGCAGTACTTC. Translated, it gives CASSTGLAHLPDEQYF.

The chain joins TRBV18 to TRBJ2-5; D not resolved. Germline values: CDR1 KGHSH, CDR2 LQKENI. V was pared by 0 bases and J by 0 bases, with 8 bases between. The CDR3 is made up of 15 amino acids. The CDR3 protein is CASSPPIPNQETQYF. The CDR3 DNA reads TGTGCCAGCTCACCACCCATCCCTAACCAAGAGACCCAGTACTTC. Based on the CDR3 plus reference TRBV18 and TRBJ2-5, the full variable domain is NAGVMQNPRHLVRRRGQEARLRCSPMKGHSHVYWYRQLPEEGLKFMVYLQKENIIDESGMPKERFSAEFPKEGPSILRIQQVVRGDSAAYFCASSPPIPNQETQYFGPGTRLLVL.

The chain joins TRBV5-1 to TRBJ2-1; 10 positions agree with TRBD2. Per germline, CDR1 SGHRS and CDR2 YFSETQ. The J segment lost 7 bases and the V segment lost 0 bases, leaving 10 bases of the junction unmatched. The CDR3 covers 17 residues. In DNA form, the CDR3 reads TGCGCCAGCAGCTTGGCCGTCCTAGCGGGAGTGGGTAATGAGCAGTTCTTC. Translating it yields CASSLAVLAGVGNEQFF.

The rearrangement joins TRBV11-3 to TRBJ2-1, with D possibly TRBD2 on 7 matching bases. The germline gives CDR1 SGHNT, CDR2 YENEEA. V lost 0 bases, J lost 7 bases, and 13 bases lay in between. CDR3 length: 15 amino acids. The CDR3 DNA follows: TGTGCCAGCAGCTTAGAGGGGGGGCGCCTTAATGAGCAGTTCTTC. It translates to CASSLEGGRLNEQFF.

V is TRBV12-2 and J is TRBJ2-7; TRBD1 is the table's D call and was not checked against the DNA. TRBV12-2 is tagged as a pseudogene. The CDR3 is 16 residues long. The CDR3 is CASRLARDRDPYEQYF. The CDR3 bases are TGTGCAAGTCGCTTAGCGCGGGACAGGGACCCCTACGAGCAGTACTTC.

V is TRBV5-1 and J is TRBJ1-1, with 9 bases fitting TRBD1. This CDR3 comprises 13 residues. Trimming took 0 bases from V and 12 from J; bases not matched to a gene: 6. Germline V lookup: CDR1 SGHRS, CDR2 YFSETQ. The CDR3 spells CASSLGTGVVSFF. The DNA of the CDR3 is TGCGCCAGCAGCTTGGGGACAGGGGTCGTATCTTTCTTT.

The count of this clone is one. This sequence joins TRBV5-6 and TRBJ2-1; 10 bases are shared with TRBD2. The CDR3 length is 14 residues. Trimming took 7 bases from V and 6 from J; bases not matched to a gene: 7. The germline V gene encodes CDR1 SGHDT and CDR2 YYEEEE. The CDR3 protein is CASALSGRANEQFF. CDR3 in DNA: TGTGCCAGCGCCCTCAGCGGGAGGGCCAATGAGCAGTTCTTC.

This rearrangement joins TRBV5-1 to TRBJ2-7; 7 bases map to TRBD1. The CDR3 extends over 15 amino acids. Trimming removed 1 base from V and 0 bases from J; junction bases left unmatched: 4. Germline V gene data show CDR1 as SGHRS and CDR2 as YFSETQ. Here the CDR3 reads CASSLTGESSYEQYF. CDR3 bases: TGCGCCAGCAGCTTGACAGGGGAGAGCTCCTACGAGCAGTACTTC.

The rearrangement uses TRBV27 and TRBJ2-2; D call uncertain. Germline CDR1 is MNHEY and CDR2 is SMNVEV (reference sequence). V was trimmed by 5 bases and J by 0 bases, leaving 4 bases between them. This CDR3 is built from 13 residues. CDR3 loop: CASSPTNTGELFF. CDR3 sequence (DNA): TGTGCCAGCAGTCCCACGAACACCGGGGAGCTGTTTTTT.

This sequence joins TRBV7-2 and TRBJ1-2; TRBD1 matches 7 bases. The CDR3 extends over 14 amino acids. Losses at the gene ends were 3 bases for V and 3 bases for J; bases not matched to a gene: 4. Germline V gene data show CDR1 as SGHTA and CDR2 as FQGNSA. DNA of the CDR3: TGTGCCAGCAGCTTTGTCAGGGGGGACTATGGCTACACCTTC. Residues: CASSFVRGDYGYTF.

The chain couples TRBV30 to TRBJ2-7; possibly TRBD1 for D (5 bases). V gave up 1 base and J gave up 4 bases, with 8 bases separating them. This CDR3 is 12 amino acids long. Germline V gene data show CDR1 as GTSNPN and CDR2 as SVGIG (reference sequence). The CDR3 nucleotides are TGTGCCTGGAGTGAGGGGAAATACGAGCAGTACTTC. Translated: CAWSEGKYEQYF.

This chain joins TRBV30 and TRBJ1-6; possible D gene TRBD1, 5 bases. Per germline, CDR1 GTSNPN and CDR2 SVGIG (reference sequence). The CDR3 has 15 amino acids. V was shortened by 0 bases and J by 8 bases, with 14 bases between the two germline ends. The CDR3 sequence: CAWSVQRVQDSPLHF. DNA of the CDR3: TGTGCCTGGAGTGTACAGCGGGTACAGGATTCACCCCTCCACTTT.

The CDR3 loop is CASSLRASNYGYTF. In DNA form, the CDR3 reads TGTGCCAGCAGCTTGCGAGCCTCTAACTATGGCTACACCTTC. This chain links TRBV7-3 with TRBJ1-2; D unclear. CDR3 size: 14 residues. CDR1 is SGHTA and CDR2 is FQGTGA in the germline V gene. The germline V and J ends were trimmed by 3 bases and 0 bases, with 8 bases remaining between them. Full variable domain (outside the CDR3, taken from reference TRBV7-3 and TRBJ1-2): GAGVSQTPSNKVTEKGKYVELRCDPISGHTALYWYRQSLGQGPEFLIYFQGTGAADDSGLPNDRFFAVRPEGSVSTLKIQRTERGDSAVYLCASSLRASNYGYTFGSGTRLTVV.

This chain uses TRBV7-9 with TRBJ1-2; TRBD1 matches at 9 bases. Germline loops: CDR1 SEHNR, CDR2 FQNEAQ (reference sequence). The CDR3 is 15 residues long. V lost 10 bases, J lost 4 bases, and 13 bases stayed unmatched. CDR3 sequence reads: CAIPKGQGRFYGYTF. In nucleotides, the CDR3 is TGTGCCATCCCAAAAGGACAGGGGAGATTCTATGGCTACACCTTC.

The J gene is TRBJ1-6, the V gene TRBV19; a weak D match, TRBD1 (6 bases). The CDR3 has 17 amino acids. Trimming took off 7 bases at V and 2 bases at J, with 18 bases between the two ends. The V gene's germline CDR1 is LNHDA and CDR2 SQIVND (reference sequence). The CDR3 nucleotides are TGTGCCAGTACGAATAAGCAGGGGATCGCCTATAATTCACCCCTCCACTTT. This codes for CASTNKQGIAYNSPLHF.

This chain joins TRBV5-1 and TRBJ1-1; no reliable D call. Germline-derived CDR1 and CDR2 are SGHRS and YFSETQ. Between the trimmed V and J ends, which lost 0 bases and 5 bases, there was a span of 11 bases. This CDR3 comprises 14 residues. In DNA form, the CDR3 reads TGCGCCAGCAGCTTGGGACGGGTTGGGACTGAAGCTTTCTTT. Residues: CASSLGRVGTEAFF.

The rearrangement joins TRBV5-4 to TRBJ1-3; 9 positions match TRBD1. The CDR3 sequence is 13 residues long. Germline V CDR1 and CDR2: SGHNT, YYREEE (reference sequence). Unmatched junction bases numbered 1, after V lost 2 bases and J lost 7 bases. CDR3 sequence (DNA): TGTGCCAGCAGCTTACAGGGGGCGAACACCATATATTTT. Amino acids: CASSLQGANTIYF.

This sequence joins TRBV5-1 and TRBJ2-7; 9 bases agree with TRBD2. Per germline, CDR1 SGHRS and CDR2 YFSETQ. J lost 3 bases, V lost 0 bases, and 7 bases had no gene match. The CDR3 totals 16 residues. CDR3: CASSLVGGTSSYEQYF. The CDR3 coding sequence is TGCGCCAGCAGCTTGGTTGGGGGGACTAGCAGCTACGAGCAGTACTTC.

The rearrangement joins TRBV5-1 to TRBJ2-1; 8 nucleotides align to TRBD2. The CDR3 contains 16 residues. J was trimmed by 2 bases and V by 4 bases; bases with no gene match: 8. The germline V gene encodes CDR1 SGHRS and CDR2 YFSETQ. The CDR3 DNA is TGCGCCAGCAGCCCGAGCGGGGGAATGACCTACAATGAGCAGTTCTTC. It yields the protein CASSPSGGMTYNEQFF.

There are a few counts of this clone. The J gene is TRBJ1-2, the V gene TRBV7-9; D is possibly TRBD1 (6 bases). Germline V gives CDR1 SEHNR, CDR2 FQNEAQ (reference sequence). Trimming cost V 3 bases and J 8 bases, with 13 bases left between them. The CDR3 loop spans 13 amino acids. The CDR3, as DNA: TGTGCCAGCAGCTTCGCGGGGGCGTGGGGCTACACCTTC. As protein: CASSFAGAWGYTF.

The genes are TRBV28 and TRBJ1-2; D perhaps matches TRBD1 (5 bases). V was trimmed by 5 bases and J by 8 bases, leaving 15 bases between them. The germline CDR1 and CDR2 sequences are MDHEN and SYDVKM. The CDR3 spans 13 residues. The DNA for the CDR3 is TGTGCCAGCAGTCTACAGACAGATAGGGGCTACACCTTC. Encoded protein: CASSLQTDRGYTF.

The rearrangement joins TRBV6-2 or TRBV6-3 to TRBJ2-2; TRBD2 matches at 7 bases. The trim removed 2 bases at V and 9 bases at J, leaving 9 bases unmatched. Germline CDR1 reads MNHEY; CDR2 reads SVGEGT. There are 15 residues in the CDR3. The CDR3 bases are TGTGCCAGCAGTTACCTTGGCGGGAGTGTAAGGGAGCTGTTTTTT. Protein sequence: CASSYLGGSVRELFF.

The gene calls are TRBV19 and TRBJ1-2, with TRBD1 matching over 7 bases. The J segment lost 1 base and the V segment lost 4 bases, leaving 3 bases of the junction unmatched. The CDR3 length is 14 residues. Germline lookup yields CDR1 LNHDA and CDR2 SQIVND (reference sequence). The CDR3 region is CASSNTGDNYGYTF. The CDR3 DNA reads TGTGCCAGTAGTAACACAGGGGATAACTATGGCTACACCTTC.

In its sample, this clone was seen a few times. V usage is TRBV4-3 and J usage is TRBJ2-7; 8 nucleotides line up with TRBD1. Germline V gene lookup returns CDR1 LGHNA and CDR2 YSLEER. The CDR3 consists of 14 residues. The V and J ends lost 4 bases and 2 bases, in that order; junction bases with no gene match: 4. The CDR3 spells CASSRDRYTYEQYF. The CDR3 coding sequence is TGCGCCAGCAGCCGGGACAGGTATACCTACGAGCAGTACTTC.